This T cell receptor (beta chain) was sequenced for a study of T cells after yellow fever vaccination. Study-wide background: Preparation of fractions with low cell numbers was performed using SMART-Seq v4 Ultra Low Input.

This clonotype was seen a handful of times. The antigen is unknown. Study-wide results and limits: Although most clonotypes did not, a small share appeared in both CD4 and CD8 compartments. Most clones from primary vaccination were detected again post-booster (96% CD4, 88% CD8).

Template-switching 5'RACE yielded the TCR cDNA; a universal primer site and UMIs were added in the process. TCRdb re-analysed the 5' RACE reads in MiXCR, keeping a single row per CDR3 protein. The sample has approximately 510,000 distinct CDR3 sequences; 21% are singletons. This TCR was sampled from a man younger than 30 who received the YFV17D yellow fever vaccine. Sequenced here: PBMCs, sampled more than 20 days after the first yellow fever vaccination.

The CDR3 loop is CASRGLREKLFF. In nucleotides, the CDR3 is TGTGCCAGCAGGGGGCTCCGGGAAAAACTGTTTTTT. The chain combines TRBV27 with TRBJ1-4, with a possible D match to TRBD1 (5 bases). Per the germline V gene, CDR1 is MNHEY and CDR2 is SMNVEV (reference sequence). The CDR3 is made up of 12 amino acids. The ends were cut back, 6 bases at V and 8 bases at J, with 10 bases in the middle. The complete variable domain, with remaining parts taken from reference TRBV27 and TRBJ1-4, reads EAQVTQNPRYLITVTGKKLTVTCSQNMNHEYMSWYRQDPGLGLRQIYYSMNVEVTDKGDVPEGYKVSRKEKRNFPLILESPSPNQTSLYFCASRGLREKLFFGSGTQLSVL.